The 20 T cell receptor beta chains listed next were all sequenced from one sample in a study of blood T cell repertoires in COVID-19. Clones were read by immunoSEQ multiplex PCR, and TCRdb kept only the in-frame ones, dropping some. This table holds about 310,000 clones, roughly 89% found once. Sequenced input: peripheral blood. Receptors were obtained from a middle-aged woman with COVID-19, enrolled during active disease.

The chain combines TRBV19 with TRBJ1-5; possibly TRBD1 for D (5 bases). Germline CDR1 reads LNHDA; CDR2 reads SQIVND (reference sequence). The CDR3 length is 14 residues. The ends were cut back, 6 bases at V and 2 bases at J, with 11 bases in the middle. CDR3 sequence reads: CASRFTGGNQPQHF. The CDR3 DNA reads as TGTGCCAGTAGATTTACGGGGGGCAATCAGCCCCAGCATTTT.

This sequence joins TRBV4-3 and TRBJ2-5, with D tentatively TRBD1 (6 bases). Trimming left V 5 bases short and J 2 bases short, with 9 bases between. The germline CDR1 and CDR2 sequences are LGHNA and YSLEER. CDR3 size: 13 residues. The DNA for the CDR3 is TGCGCCAGCAGCAGTAGGGGGCAAGAGACCCAGTACTTC. It specifies CASSSRGQETQYF.

This clone was seen just once. This sequence joins TRBV27 and TRBJ1-1, with 7 bases identical to TRBD1. The CDR3 runs to 15 residues. Losses at the gene ends were 3 bases for V and 0 bases for J; bases not matched to a gene: 4. Germline CDR1 reads MNHEY; CDR2 reads SMNVEV (reference sequence). DNA for the CDR3: TGTGCCAGCAGTTTGTACAGGGGCATGAACACTGAAGCTTTCTTT. Encoded protein: CASSLYRGMNTEAFF.

This clone has more than one count but fewer than ten. This sequence joins TRBV30 and TRBJ2-7; 11 bases match TRBD1. Per germline, CDR1 GTSNPN and CDR2 SVGIG (reference sequence). The V gene end was trimmed by 3 bases and the J gene end by 5 bases; junction bases not matched to a gene: 9. The CDR3 covers 15 residues. The DNA of the CDR3 is TGTGCCTGGAGCCCCGGGACAGGGGGTTTCGACGAGCAGTACTTC. Protein: CAWSPGTGGFDEQYF.

The V call is TRBV4-3, the J call TRBJ1-4, with 7 bases that match TRBD1. Per the germline V gene, CDR1 is LGHNA and CDR2 is YSLEER. This CDR3 region has 16 residues. After removal of 0 bases from V and 7 bases from J, the junction contained 8 bases not matched to a gene. CDR3 nucleotide sequence: TGCGCCAGCAGCCAAGACCGCGACAGGGCCCCTGAAAAACTGTTTTTT. Translating it yields CASSQDRDRAPEKLFF.

This chain connects TRBV13 to TRBJ2-3, with TRBD2 as a possible D gene (6 bases). The germline V gene encodes CDR1 PRHDT and CDR2 FYEKMQ (reference sequence). The ends were cut back, 2 bases at V and 4 bases at J, with 13 bases in the middle. The CDR3 has 15 amino acids. The CDR3, as DNA: TGTGCCAGCAGCTTAAGGGGCCCTAGCGCAGATACGCAGTATTTT. Residues: CASSLRGPSADTQYF. Filled out from reference TRBV13 and TRBJ2-3, the complete variable domain reads AAGVIQSPRHLIKEKRETATLKCYPIPRHDTVYWYQQGPGQDPQFLISFYEKMQSDKGSIPDRFSAQQFSDYHSELNMSSLELGDSALYFCASSLRGPSADTQYFGPGTRLTVL.

V gene TRBV3-1 (or the pseudogene TRBV3-2) combines with J gene TRBJ1-1; D is perhaps TRBD1 (6 bases). In germline, CDR1 is LGHDT, CDR2 YNNKEL (reference sequence). V was trimmed by 4 bases and J by 8 bases, leaving 11 bases between them. The CDR3 totals 12 residues. The CDR3 DNA follows: TGTGCCAGCAGCCCCCTGAGGGGGGAAGCTTTCTTT. This encodes CASSPLRGEAFF.

J is TRBJ1-4 and V is TRBV29-1; the D gene is possibly TRBD1 (5 bases). Trimming stripped 0 bases from V and 7 bases from J, with 12 bases between. The germline V gene encodes CDR1 SQVTM and CDR2 ANQGSEA. The CDR3 loop spans 14 amino acids. The CDR3 nucleotides are TGCAGCGTTGAAGATGATAGGGGTAGTGAAAAACTGTTTTTT. The encoded protein is CSVEDDRGSEKLFF. Full variable domain (rest looked up from reference TRBV29-1 and TRBJ1-4): SAVISQKPSRDICQRGTSLTIQCQVDSQVTMMFWYRQQPGQSLTLIATANQGSEATYESGFVIDKFPISRPNLTFSTLTVSNMSPEDSSIYLCSVEDDRGSEKLFFGSGTQLSVL.

The chain joins TRBV28 to TRBJ2-1; D might be TRBD1 (6 bases). The V end lost 6 bases, the J end lost 4 bases, and 16 bases lay between the germline ends. The CDR3 spans 15 residues. The germline CDR1 and CDR2 sequences are MDHEN and SYDVKM. CDR3 residues: CASRLDRLLYNEQFF. As DNA, the CDR3 is TGTGCCAGCAGGCTCGACAGGTTATTGTACAATGAGCAGTTCTTC. The complete variable domain, with remaining parts taken from reference TRBV28 and TRBJ2-1, reads DVKVTQSSRYLVKRTGEKVFLECVQDMDHENMFWYRQDPGLGLRLIYFSYDVKMKEKGDIPEGYSVSREKKERFSLILESASTNQTSMYLCASRLDRLLYNEQFFGPGTRLTVL.

This chain uses TRBV6-2 or TRBV6-3 with TRBJ2-5; TRBD2 matches at 9 bases. The J segment lost 1 base and the V segment lost 0 bases, leaving 3 bases of the junction unmatched. CDR1 MNHEY and CDR2 SVGEGT come from the germline V gene. The CDR3 covers 16 residues. The CDR3: CASSYSASGVQETQYF. Here the CDR3 DNA reads TGTGCCAGCAGTTACTCAGCTAGCGGGGTCCAAGAGACCCAGTACTTC.

This clone was seen only a few times. The rearrangement joins TRBV19 to TRBJ1-1; D might be TRBD1 (6 bases). Trimming shortened V by 6 bases and J by 5 bases, and 16 bases separated the two germline ends. This CDR3 contains 14 residues. In germline, CDR1 is LNHDA, CDR2 SQIVND (reference sequence). The CDR3 coding sequence is TGTGCCAGTAGGAATGACAGGTCGAGTACTGAAGCTTTCTTT. It yields the protein CASRNDRSSTEAFF.

The V and J genes are TRBV6-5 and TRBJ1-2; TRBD1 aligns across 9 bases. V trimming: 0 bases; J trimming: 5 bases; junction bases outside the gene matches: 1. Per germline, CDR1 MNHEY and CDR2 SVGAGI. This CDR3 has 14 residues. The CDR3 here is CASSYSTGGYGYTF. CDR3 DNA sequence: TGTGCCAGCAGTTACTCGACAGGGGGGTATGGCTACACCTTC.

V is TRBV28 and J is TRBJ1-5, with TRBD1 matching over 9 bases. With V trimmed by 2 bases and J by 1 base, 15 bases remained unmatched. The CDR3 is 20 amino acids. CDR1 MDHEN and CDR2 SYDVKM come from the germline V gene. The CDR3 region has the DNA TGTGCCAGCAGTTTAGGCGGCTGGGGGACAGGGCCCGGGAGCAATCAGCCCCAGCATTTT. Protein product: CASSLGGWGTGPGSNQPQHF.

The rearrangement links TRBV6-2 or TRBV6-3 to TRBJ2-7; 9 bases line up with TRBD1. The V and J ends lost 5 bases and 2 bases, in that order; junction bases with no gene match: 16. Germline CDR1 reads MNHEY; CDR2 reads SVGEGT. The CDR3 has 18 residues. In nucleotides, the CDR3 is TGTGCCAGCAGTCCGCGGACAGGGGTCGTTGTTCGCCCCTACGAGCAGTACTTC. Translated: CASSPRTGVVVRPYEQYF.

The V call is TRBV25-1, the J call TRBJ1-2, with 8 bases identical to TRBD1. V dropped 1 base and J dropped 5; count of bases not matched to a gene: 6. The length of the CDR3 is 15 residues. Germline loops: CDR1 MGHDK, CDR2 SYGVNS. Here the CDR3 DNA reads TGTGCCAGCAGTGAATTTCAGGGGGCAGGATATGGCTACACCTTC. This sequence encodes CASSEFQGAGYGYTF.

This clone came up a few times. The chain couples TRBV9 to TRBJ1-2; 7 bases line up with TRBD1. Germline V gene lookup returns CDR1 SGDLS and CDR2 YYNGEE. The CDR3 spans 15 residues. The V and J ends lost 2 bases and 4 bases, in that order; junction bases with no gene match: 8. The CDR3 DNA is TGTGCCAGCAGCGTGGGAACAGGGGCAGCCTATGGCTACACCTTC. It codes for CASSVGTGAAYGYTF.

V usage is TRBV21-1 and J usage is TRBJ2-3; the table's D call TRBD1 went unverified against the DNA. TRBV21-1 is a listed pseudogene. The CDR3 consists of 20 residues. The CDR3 loop reads CASSKEPPRRQVQITDTQYF. In DNA form, the CDR3 reads TGTGCCAGCAGCAAAGAACCCCCACGTCGACAGGTCCAGATCACAGATACGCAGTATTTT.

V usage is TRBV5-6 and J usage is TRBJ2-7; 8 nucleotides line up with TRBD1. The CDR3 length is 15 residues. After removal of 4 bases from V and 2 bases from J, the junction contained 8 bases not matched to a gene. CDR1 is SGHDT and CDR2 is YYEEEE in the germline V gene. The DNA for the CDR3 is TGTGCCAGCAGCGAATACGTGACAGGGGCCTACGAGCAGTACTTC. It is translated as CASSEYVTGAYEQYF.

The gene calls are TRBV11-1 and TRBJ2-5; D is possibly TRBD1 (6 bases). Deletions cut 3 bases from V and 5 bases from J, with 10 bases between. The CDR3 has 13 amino acids. The germline V gene has CDR1 SGHAT and CDR2 FQDESV (reference sequence). The CDR3 reads CASSFRGRETQYF. The CDR3 DNA reads as TGTGCCAGCAGCTTCAGGGGCAGGGAGACCCAGTACTTC.

The chain employs TRBV12-3 or TRBV12-4 and TRBJ1-2; D call uncertain. V lost 5 bases, J lost 4 bases, and 8 bases lay in between. The CDR3 extends over 12 amino acids. The CDR3 sequence is CASSLGSYGYTF. The CDR3 coding sequence is TGTGCCAGCAGTCTGGGCTCCTATGGCTACACCTTC.